The rows below give T cell receptor beta chains drawn from one sample of a study of molecular identifiers for immune sequencing clone quantification. TCRdb ran MiXCR on the PCR reads and lists one entry per CDR3 protein. The table lists 460,000 or so distinct CDR3 sequences, around 21% of them singletons. The material sequenced was naive CD8+ T cells from blood, with Jurkat cell RNA spiked in. The receptors were gathered from a human donor in good health. Some libraries in this study had Jurkat cell RNA spiked in. Each CDR3 is given without its conserved first and last residue. Fields, in order: J gene, CDR3 length, V gene, CDR3 protein.

j_gene: TRBJ2-7; len: 12; v_gene: TRBV4-1; CDR3aa: TSSQVGDSYEQY
j_gene: TRBJ2-5; len: 11; v_gene: TRBV20-1; CDR3aa: SARDPGGETQY
j_gene: TRBJ1-2; len: 14; v_gene: TRBV30; CDR3aa: AWVTKGTYPNYGYT
j_gene: TRBJ2-1; len: 12; v_gene: TRBV9; CDR3aa: ASSVGEGVFEQF
j_gene: TRBJ1-3; len: 12; v_gene: TRBV12-3/TRBV12-4; CDR3aa: ASSLWGGGNTIY
j_gene: TRBJ2-1; len: 13; v_gene: TRBV4-1; CDR3aa: ASSQEKVAYNEQF
j_gene: TRBJ2-4; len: 15; v_gene: TRBV7-8; CDR3aa: ASSLPSGGQTKNIQY
j_gene: TRBJ2-7; len: 13; v_gene: TRBV3-1; CDR3aa: ASSPKTGGGYEQY
j_gene: TRBJ2-1; len: 14; v_gene: TRBV5-4; CDR3aa: ASSPYEQSSYNEQF
j_gene: TRBJ2-5; len: 10; v_gene: TRBV20-1; CDR3aa: SAEVVGETQY
j_gene: TRBJ2-7; len: 18; v_gene: TRBV7-9; CDR3aa: ASSSQRTGLASGYSYEQY
j_gene: TRBJ2-7; len: 12; v_gene: TRBV10-3; CDR3aa: AISDPGGQNWQY
j_gene: TRBJ2-7; len: 14; v_gene: TRBV11-3; CDR3aa: ASSPGAGLAGNEQY
j_gene: TRBJ2-1; len: 11; v_gene: TRBV14; CDR3aa: ASSPDSHNEQL
j_gene: TRBJ2-7; len: 11; v_gene: TRBV5-1; CDR3aa: ASSDELAYEQY
j_gene: TRBJ1-5; len: 12; v_gene: TRBV29-1; CDR3aa: SATTVDSNQPQH
j_gene: TRBJ2-7; len: 16; v_gene: TRBV4-1; CDR3aa: ASSPGLAGGLRTYEQY
j_gene: TRBJ2-2; len: 10; v_gene: TRBV7-9; CDR3aa: ASRLTPGELF
j_gene: TRBJ2-5; len: 12; v_gene: TRBV27; CDR3aa: ASSSGQAAGTQY
j_gene: TRBJ1-1; len: 12; v_gene: TRBV6-6; CDR3aa: ASSQGAWDTEAL
j_gene: TRBJ2-2; len: 13; v_gene: TRBV4-3; CDR3aa: ASSQDLGFTGELF
j_gene: TRBJ2-5; len: 13; v_gene: TRBV19; CDR3aa: ASSSETGNQETQY
j_gene: TRBJ2-7; len: 13; v_gene: TRBV12-3/TRBV12-4; CDR3aa: ASSSGPRDSYEQY
j_gene: TRBJ2-3; len: 12; v_gene: TRBV14; CDR3aa: ASSQPWGIDTQY
j_gene: TRBJ2-7; len: 13; v_gene: TRBV5-1; CDR3aa: ASSWAAGGAYEQY
j_gene: TRBJ2-3; len: 11; v_gene: TRBV15; CDR3aa: ATGREEIDTQY
j_gene: TRBJ2-5; len: 11; v_gene: TRBV27; CDR3aa: ASSLVWKETRY